The 29 T cell receptor beta chains listed next were all sequenced from one sample in a study of cytomegalovirus exposure and HLA in healthy donors. Using immunoSEQ multiplex PCR, the repertoire was profiled, and TCRdb retains in-frame clones only, with some absent. The table shows approximately 99,000 clones, with nearly 97% occurring only once. The specimen was PBMCs. These receptors all stem from a woman under 30 in good health and CMV-seronegative.

The chain is built from TRBV2 and TRBJ1-1; D uncertain. Germline lookup yields CDR1 SNHLY and CDR2 FYNNEI. The CDR3 length is 13 residues. V lost 7 bases, J lost 1 base, and 10 bases lay in between. CDR3 nucleotides: TGTGCCAGCACAGAGGTCGAGAACACTGAAGCTTTCTTT. Translated, it gives CASTEVENTEAFF.

This clone came up once. The rearrangement joins TRBV27 to TRBJ1-2; D might be TRBD1 (5 bases). V was shortened by 5 bases and J by 4 bases, with 11 bases between the two germline ends. Germline CDR1 is MNHEY and CDR2 is SMNVEV (reference sequence). The CDR3 length is 13 residues. CDR3 residues: CASSLREGYGYTF. The CDR3 DNA is TGTGCCAGCAGTCTCAGGGAGGGCTATGGCTACACCTTC.

V is TRBV11-3 and J is TRBJ2-2; tentative D call: TRBD1 (5 bases). The germline V gene has CDR1 SGHNT and CDR2 YENEEA. CDR3 length: 14 residues. V was clipped by 3 bases and J by 6 bases, with 11 bases between them. CDR3 amino acids: CASSFSGSPGELFF. In DNA, the CDR3 is TGTGCCAGCAGCTTTTCAGGGTCTCCCGGGGAGCTGTTTTTT.

V is TRBV6-5 and J is TRBJ1-1; D gene uncertain. With 8 bases removed from V and 7 bases from J, the gap between germline ends came to 14 bases. Germline CDR1 MNHEY, CDR2 SVGAGI. The CDR3 extends over 12 amino acids. For the CDR3, the DNA is TGTGCCAGCGTCGCGGGCGCAGATGAAGCTTTCTTT. It is translated as CASVAGADEAFF.

The chain joins TRBV7-9 to TRBJ2-5; D possibly corresponds to TRBD2 (6 bases). This CDR3 has 17 amino acids. Trimming stripped 5 bases from V and 5 bases from J, with 24 bases between. Germline lookup yields CDR1 SEHNR and CDR2 FQNEAQ (reference sequence). Here the CDR3 reads CASSPPVGTGKGETQYF. CDR3 nucleotides: TGTGCCAGCAGCCCTCCCGTCGGGACTGGGAAGGGGGAGACCCAGTACTTC.

This clone was seen a single time. The rearrangement links TRBV5-1 to TRBJ2-2; D perhaps matches TRBD2 (5 bases). The CDR3 covers 15 residues. The V and J ends lost 2 bases and 5 bases respectively, with 13 bases between them. Germline assignment: CDR1 SGHRS and CDR2 YFSETQ. The CDR3 is CASSLVLSGTGELFF. In DNA form, the CDR3 reads TGCGCCAGCAGCTTAGTTCTATCGGGGACCGGGGAGCTGTTTTTT.

The V gene is TRBV28, the J gene TRBJ1-4; D is unresolved. V was shortened by 6 bases and J by 5 bases, with 10 bases between the two germline ends. CDR1 and CDR2 from the germline V gene are MDHEN and SYDVKM. The CDR3 covers 13 residues. CDR3 in amino acids: CASRRGQNEKLFF. Here the CDR3 DNA reads TGTGCCAGCAGGCGAGGCCAGAATGAAAAACTGTTTTTT.

V usage is TRBV9 and J usage is TRBJ2-7, with TRBD1 identical over 12 bases. Germline trimming cut 4 bases from V and 5 bases from J; bases unmatched to any gene: 10. The CDR3 consists of 16 residues. Germline CDR1 SGDLS, CDR2 YYNGEE. CDR3 residues: CASSTRSGQGADEQYF. CDR3 bases: TGTGCCAGCAGCACCCGATCGGGACAGGGGGCCGACGAGCAGTACTTC.

The rearrangement uses TRBV5-4 and TRBJ2-6; a possible D gene is TRBD2 (6 bases). Trimming shortened V by 6 bases and J by 1 base, and 23 bases separated the two germline ends. The germline V gene has CDR1 SGHNT and CDR2 YYREEE (reference sequence). The CDR3 consists of 19 residues. CDR3 protein: CASTLLEGLWGSGANVLTF. The CDR3 coding sequence is TGTGCCAGCACACTCTTGGAGGGCCTGTGGGGGTCTGGGGCCAACGTCCTGACTTTC.

In this sample, this clone turned up once. V usage is TRBV6-4 and J usage is TRBJ1-1; 9 bases map to TRBD1. With 2 bases clipped from V and 9 bases from J, the junction kept 4 bases outside the gene matches. Germline CDR1 is MRHNA and CDR2 is SNTAGT. The CDR3 is 13 amino acids. This CDR3 is CASSDSGTGQAFF. The CDR3, as DNA: TGTGCCAGCAGTGACAGCGGGACAGGGCAAGCTTTCTTT.

J is TRBJ1-2 and V is TRBV5-1; D is possibly TRBD1 (5 bases). Trimming took 0 bases from V and 2 from J, leaving 17 bases between them. This CDR3 region has 17 residues. Per the germline V gene, CDR1 is SGHRS and CDR2 is YFSETQ. CDR3 coding DNA: TGCGCCAGCAGCTTGGTAACAGGAGTAACCCACAACTATGGCTACACCTTC. Protein: CASSLVTGVTHNYGYTF.

The chain employs TRBV27 and TRBJ2-1; possible D gene TRBD2, 7 bases. V was cut by 4 bases and J by 4 bases, with 17 bases left in between. The CDR3 covers 16 residues. Germline V CDR1 and CDR2: MNHEY, SMNVEV (reference sequence). In DNA, the CDR3 is TGTGCCAGCAGTTCTTACCGGGGGGCCCAATACAATGAGCAGTTCTTC. Translation: CASSSYRGAQYNEQFF.

The rearrangement links TRBV7-9 to TRBJ2-1, with D possibly being TRBD1 (6 bases). V was pared by 6 bases and J by 10 bases, with 13 bases between. CDR1 and CDR2 from the germline V gene are SEHNR and FQNEAQ (reference sequence). CDR3 size: 12 residues. CDR3 in amino acids: CASRRTGPEQFF. DNA for the CDR3: TGTGCCAGCAGACGTACAGGGCCCGAGCAGTTCTTC.

This sequence joins TRBV7-9 and TRBJ1-5; D unresolved. The CDR3 spans 15 residues. The germline CDR1 and CDR2 sequences are SEHNR and FQNEAQ (reference sequence). Trimming took 2 bases from V and 0 from J, leaving 8 bases between them. CDR3 protein: CASSLNGNSNQPQHF. CDR3 coding DNA: TGTGCCAGCAGCTTAAACGGGAATAGCAATCAGCCCCAGCATTTT.

This rearrangement joins TRBV7-8 to TRBJ2-1; a possible D gene is TRBD1 (6 bases). This CDR3 region has 14 residues. V was cut by 5 bases and J by 10 bases, with 18 bases left in between. Germline CDR1 and CDR2: SGHVS and FQNEAQ. The CDR3 protein is CASSPPQGLGEQFF. CDR3 in DNA: TGTGCCAGCAGCCCACCACAGGGTTTGGGGGAGCAGTTCTTC. Full variable domain (rest looked up from reference TRBV7-8 and TRBJ2-1): GAGVSQSPRYKVAKRGQDVALRCDPISGHVSLFWYQQALGQGPEFLTYFQNEAQLDKSGLPSDRFFAERPEGSVSTLKIQRTQQEDSAVYLCASSPPQGLGEQFFGPGTRLTVL.

The chain links TRBV28 to TRBJ2-7; TRBD1 might be the D (5 bases). Trimming left V 6 bases short and J 0 bases short, with 15 bases between. CDR1 is MDHEN, CDR2 SYDVKM, per germline. CDR3 length: 15 residues. CDR3 nucleotide sequence: TGTGCCAGCAGCCCCCTGGAACAGGTCTCCTACGAGCAGTACTTC. Protein: CASSPLEQVSYEQYF.

The J gene is TRBJ1-3, the V gene TRBV9; TRBD1 might be the D (5 bases). CDR1 and CDR2 (germline): SGDLS, YYNGEE. The CDR3 has 15 residues. Between the trimmed V and J ends, which lost 4 bases and 3 bases, there was a span of 14 bases. The CDR3 region is CASSPGGGDGNTIYF. The CDR3, as DNA: TGTGCCAGCAGCCCGGGGGGAGGGGATGGAAACACCATATATTTT.

The gene calls are TRBV9 and TRBJ2-7, with 8 bases fitting TRBD1. The V gene's germline CDR1 is SGDLS and CDR2 YYNGEE. The ends lost 3 bases at V and 5 bases at J; junction bases unmatched: 7. CDR3 length: 14 residues. The CDR3 loop is CASSGNRGSDEQYF. The CDR3 nucleotides read TGTGCCAGCAGCGGCAACAGGGGGAGCGACGAGCAGTACTTC. The entire variable domain, with the rest obtained from reference TRBV9 and TRBJ2-7, is as follows: DSGVTQTPKHLITATGQRVTLRCSPRSGDLSVYWYQQSLDQGLQFLIQYYNGEERAKGNILERFSAQQFPDLHSELNLSSLELGDSALYFCASSGNRGSDEQYFGPGTRLTVT.

The chain links TRBV5-4 to TRBJ2-7; possibly TRBD1 for D (6 bases). This CDR3 has 13 residues. Trimming took off 4 bases at V and 1 base at J, with 9 bases between the two ends. CDR1 is SGHNT, CDR2 YYREEE, per germline (reference sequence). The CDR3 sequence is CASSRDRSYEQYF. The CDR3 DNA sequence: TGTGCCAGCAGCCGTGACAGGTCCTACGAGCAGTACTTC.

The chain is built from TRBV7-2 and TRBJ1-1, with D perhaps matching TRBD1 (5 bases). The CDR3 runs to 14 residues. Germline assignment: CDR1 SGHTA and CDR2 FQGNSA. The V and J ends lost 2 bases and 1 base respectively, with 8 bases between them. CDR3 amino acids: CASSLRQGNTEAFF. DNA for the CDR3: TGTGCCAGCAGCTTAAGGCAGGGGAACACTGAAGCTTTCTTT. Supplemented by reference TRBV7-2 and TRBJ1-1, the full variable domain reads GAGVSQSPSNKVTEKGKDVELRCDPISGHTALYWYRQSLGQGLEFLIYFQGNSAPDKSGLPSDRFSAERTGGSVSTLTIQRTQQEDSAVYLCASSLRQGNTEAFFGQGTRLTVV.

This chain connects TRBV29-1 to TRBJ1-2, with 8 bases aligning to TRBD1. The CDR3 is 12 residues long. Germline V gene lookup returns CDR1 SQVTM and CDR2 ANQGSEA. Trimming at V came to 3 bases and at J to 6 bases, leaving 3 bases not matched to a gene. The CDR3 here is CSVDDRGHGYTF. As DNA, the CDR3 is TGCAGCGTTGATGACAGGGGCCATGGCTACACCTTC.

The CDR3 DNA reads TGTGCCAGCAGCTTATCTGTTCAGGACGAGCAGTACTTC. It yields the protein CASSLSVQDEQYF. V is TRBV7-9 and J is TRBJ2-7, with D unclear. The V end lost 2 bases, the J end lost 5 bases, and 10 bases lay between the germline ends. The germline gives CDR1 SEHNR, CDR2 FQNEAQ (reference sequence). The CDR3 spans 13 residues.

This chain links TRBV2 with TRBJ2-1; D perhaps matches TRBD2 (5 bases). Trimming removed 4 bases at V and 10 bases at J, with 11 bases between. Germline loops: CDR1 SNHLY, CDR2 FYNNEI. This CDR3 is built from 12 residues. CDR3 nucleotides: TGTGCCAGCAGTGTCTTGGACTTCGAGCAGTTCTTC. Residues: CASSVLDFEQFF.

This clone came up a few times. The chain recombines TRBV15 with TRBJ1-5; the D gene is possibly TRBD1 (6 bases). The CDR3 loop spans 12 amino acids. Germline V gives CDR1 LNHNV, CDR2 YYDKDF (reference sequence). Trimming cost V 7 bases and J 4 bases, with 8 bases left between them. CDR3 DNA: TGTGCCACCAAAACAGGGAATCAGCCCCAGCATTTT. Translation: CATKTGNQPQHF.

The rearrangement links TRBV7-6 to TRBJ1-5; 10 bases map to TRBD1. The CDR3 length is 14 residues. Germline CDR1 reads SGHVS; CDR2 reads FNYEAQ. V trimming: 5 bases; J trimming: 7 bases; junction bases outside the gene matches: 5. The CDR3 DNA reads as TGTGCCAGCAGCCCTGGGACAGGGGTCCAGCCCCAGCATTTT. Translated, it gives CASSPGTGVQPQHF.

The CDR3 sequence is CASSPAGGGQPQHF. CDR3 nucleotide sequence: TGTGCCAGCTCACCCGCGGGCGGCGGTCAGCCCCAGCATTTT. The V call is TRBV18, the J call TRBJ1-5; D remains unclear. CDR1 KGHSH and CDR2 LQKENI come from the germline V gene. V was clipped by 3 bases and J by 6 bases, with 12 bases between them. The CDR3 has 14 amino acids. Looking up the rest from reference TRBV18 and TRBJ1-5 gives the full variable domain: NAGVMQNPRHLVRRRGQEARLRCSPMKGHSHVYWYRQLPEEGLKFMVYLQKENIIDESGMPKERFSAEFPKEGPSILRIQQVVRGDSAAYFCASSPAGGGQPQHFGDGTRLSIL.

The V and J genes are TRBV5-6 and TRBJ1-1; D possibly corresponds to TRBD1 (5 bases). Between the trimmed V and J ends, which lost 0 bases and 3 bases, there was a span of 18 bases. The CDR3 spans 17 residues. Germline values: CDR1 SGHDT, CDR2 YYEEEE. As DNA, the CDR3 is TGTGCCAGCAGCTTGGCCGGGTTGGGCACGGGGGACACTGAAGCTTTCTTT. As protein: CASSLAGLGTGDTEAFF.

This chain uses TRBV13 with TRBJ1-2; 8 positions match TRBD1. The V gene's germline CDR1 is PRHDT and CDR2 FYEKMQ (reference sequence). The junction had 7 bases not matched to a gene; V was cut back by 5 bases and J by 2 bases. This CDR3 contains 15 residues. The CDR3, as DNA: TGTGCCAGCAGCGCAGGGACAGGCGAAAACTATGGCTACACCTTC. Translated, it gives CASSAGTGENYGYTF.

The chain has TRBV19 and TRBJ2-7, with D perhaps matching TRBD2 (6 bases). Germline V gene data show CDR1 as LNHDA and CDR2 as SQIVND (reference sequence). The CDR3 consists of 13 residues. Trimming left V 5 bases short and J 4 bases short, with 12 bases between. CDR3 sequence: CASSDLGGYEQYF. The CDR3 nucleotides read TGTGCCAGTAGTGATCTCGGGGGATACGAGCAGTACTTC.